What follows describes a single TCR beta chain. The V gene lost 6 bases and the J gene lost 4 bases, with 12 bases spanning the gap. The CDR3 has 14 residues. The germline V gene has CDR1 SNHLY and CDR2 FYNNEI. This entry is derived from a study of blood T cell repertoires in COVID-19. Looking at the study overall: The study drew acute and convalescent COVID-19 samples from the United States, Italy and Spain. PBMCs, B-cell-depleted T cells, or T cells were the source of the cDNA or gDNA that made up the material.

Original methodology: Reference gene primer amplification yielded estimated nucleated cell counts. Method: immunoSEQ multiplex PCR; TCRdb's copy keeps in-frame clones and lacks some. Clone size and V and J calls were adopted from that table, with D and trimming inferred from the DNA. The sample shows more than 150,000 clones, 70% to 90% of them seen only once. This chain uses TRBV2 with TRBJ1-4; D unresolved. The sequenced material came from peripheral blood. The sequence came from a man aged 55 to 70 with acute or convalescent COVID-19. The CDR3 loop is CASRTERHNEKLFF. The CDR3 DNA is TGTGCCAGCAGGACGGAGAGGCATAATGAAAAACTGTTTTTT.